The rows below give T cell receptor beta chains drawn from one sample of a study of T cell repertoires in cytomegalovirus infection. TCRdb re-analysed the reads in MiXCR, keeping a single row per CDR3 protein. The table shows around 310,000 distinct CDR3 sequences, with roughly a sixth occurring only once. The sample consisted of PBMCs. The receptors originated from a human donor in good health (CMV status not recorded). Some clones in this sample may be carry-over from other donors' samples. The CDR3 runs from the conserved cysteine through the conserved F or W. The D gene is left open where the match is weak. Expanded clones are given a class, and other clones once, few, many or no size at all.

clone size	D gene	V gene	J gene	CDR3 DNA	CDR3 protein
.	.	TRBV10-3	TRBJ2-5	TGTGCCATCAGTGACGAAGAGACCCAGTACTTC	CAISDEETQYF
.	.	TRBV7-4	TRBJ2-1	TGTGCCAGCAGCCTGGACGGAGCTCACCAATACAATGAGCAGTTCTTC	CASSLDGAHQYNEQFF
many	.	TRBV7-2	TRBJ1-2	TGTGCCAGCAGCCCCCGTCCCGGGACATCTAACTATGGCTACACCTTC	CASSPRPGTSNYGYTF
.	.	TRBV12-3/TRBV12-4	TRBJ2-2	TGTGCCAGCAGGTCGGGACAGAACACCGGGGAGCTGTTTTTT	CASRSGQNTGELFF
.	TRBD1	TRBV20-1	TRBJ2-5	TGCAGTGCATCGGGACAGGGGGCTCAAGAGACCCAGTACTTC	CSASGQGAQETQYF
many	TRBD2	TRBV28	TRBJ2-1	TGTGCCAGCAGACCCGGACTAGCGGGACCTACCTACAATGAGCAGTTCTTC	CASRPGLAGPTYNEQFF
.	.	TRBV6-5	TRBJ2-2	TGTGCCAGCCGATATACGGGGATTGGAGCCGGGGAGCTGTTTTTT	CASRYTGIGAGELFF
many	TRBD2	TRBV7-2	TRBJ2-5	TGTGCCAGCAGCTCTGGGGCTAGCGGGGGCGGCCGGGAGACCCAGTACTTC	CASSSGASGGGRETQYF
many	.	TRBV7-9	TRBJ2-1	TGTGCCAGCAGTTCCTTCAATGAGCAGTTCTTC	CASSSFNEQFF
many	.	TRBV7-9	TRBJ2-2	TGTGCCAGCACAGAATCGAACACCGGGGAGCTGTTTTTT	CASTESNTGELFF
few	.	TRBV12-3/TRBV12-4	TRBJ1-1	TGTGCCAGCAGTTACTACACTGAAGCTTTCTTT	CASSYYTEAFF
.	.	TRBV10-3	TRBJ2-7	TGTGCCATCAGTGAGCCTTCCTACGAGCAGTACTTC	CAISEPSYEQYF
once	.	TRBV18	TRBJ2-2	TGTGCCAGCTCACCAGGGAGCCGGAGCACCGGGGAGCTGTTTTTT	CASSPGSRSTGELFF
.	.	TRBV20-1	TRBJ1-1	TGCAGTGCTCCGGGACGTATTGAAGCTTTCTTT	CSAPGRIEAFF
.	TRBD1	TRBV12-3/TRBV12-4	TRBJ1-2	TGTGCCAGCAGTTTGCAGGGGGCCCCGGGAGGCTACACCTTC	CASSLQGAPGGYTF
.	.	TRBV7-8	TRBJ2-5	TGTGCCAGCACCCGGGGAACTCGGGGTGAGACCCAGTACTTC	CASTRGTRGETQYF
few	TRBD1	TRBV6-1	TRBJ1-1	TGTGCCAGCAGTAGGACAGGGAGGGACACTGAAGCTTTCTTT	CASSRTGRDTEAFF
many	TRBD2	TRBV7-2	TRBJ2-5	TGTGCCAGCAGCGACGTATTTGGGTATAGCGGGGGAGCTCAAGAGACCCAGTACTTC	CASSDVFGYSGGAQETQYF
many	TRBD1	TRBV28	TRBJ2-7	TGTGCCAGCAGGATTTACAGGGGTCCGGGCTACGAGCAGTACTTC	CASRIYRGPGYEQYF
many	.	TRBV7-2	TRBJ1-2	TGTGCCAGCAGCTTAGTGGGTGGCGGCTACACCTTC	CASSLVGGGYTF
many	.	TRBV28	TRBJ2-4	TGTGCCAGCAGTTTATGGACAGTTCATGGGAACATTCAGTACTTC	CASSLWTVHGNIQYF
.	.	TRBV20-1	TRBJ2-7	TGCAGTGCTCCTGGCAGGGGCACCGAGCAGTACTTC	CSAPGRGTEQYF
.	.	TRBV5-6	TRBJ1-4	TGTGCCAGCAGCTTCAAGCAAACTAATGAAAAACTGTTTTTT	CASSFKQTNEKLFF
many	.	TRBV3-1	TRBJ2-3	TGTGCCAGCAGCCAAGACTGGCGGAGTACGCAGTATTTT	CASSQDWRSTQYF
.	.	TRBV19	TRBJ1-1	TGTGCCAGTAGGGTTGAAAGGGCGCCGAACACTGAAGCTTTCTTT	CASRVERAPNTEAFF
.	.	TRBV28	TRBJ1-4	TGTGCCAGCAGGTACTCAGGGAGGTCAGCAACTAATGAAAAACTGTTTTTT	CASRYSGRSATNEKLFF
.	TRBD2	TRBV19	TRBJ2-1	TGTGCCAGTAGTCTAACCGGGACTAGCGGGGAGCAGTTCTTC	CASSLTGTSGEQFF
.	.	TRBV4-1	TRBJ2-7	TGTGCCAGCAGCCAAGATCTAGGGCAGACCTACGAGCAGTACTTC	CASSQDLGQTYEQYF
.	.	TRBV20-1	TRBJ2-7	TGCAGTGCTAGGAGCAGGTCGGCGGGACAGCAGTACTTC	CSARSRSAGQQYF
.	TRBD2	TRBV7-2	TRBJ2-5	TGTGCCAGCAGCTTAGTCCTAGCGGGGGGGTCGGAGACCCAGTACTTC	CASSLVLAGGSETQYF
.	.	TRBV20-1	TRBJ1-1	TGCAGTGCTATCGGTGGGCAGGCCAGTGAAGCTTTCTTT	CSAIGGQASEAFF
.	.	TRBV20-1	TRBJ2-5	TGCAGTGGGAGGACGGGAGAGACCCAGTACTTC	CSGRTGETQYF
.	.	TRBV6-5	TRBJ1-1	TGTGCCAGCAGTTATATAGACAGGAACACTGAAGCTTTCTTT	CASSYIDRNTEAFF